Below, one T cell receptor (beta chain) is given with its context. The antigen remains unidentified. The sample comes from a study of shared clonotypes between healthy human individuals. The CDR3 consists of 14 residues. CDR1 is LNHDA, CDR2 SQIVND, per germline (reference sequence). Trimming stripped 6 bases from V and 6 bases from J, with 17 bases between. Once extracted for a subset, genomic DNA was divided evenly among several immunoSEQ plates. The data were produced by immunoSEQ multiplex PCR, yet TCRdb's version contains in-frame clones alone and is incomplete. Of about 2.3 million clones in the sample, over 85% were seen once. Overall study findings and caveats: Sampling covered blood only; tissue repertoires likely differ.

The chain recombines TRBV19 with TRBJ2-5; D tentatively fits TRBD1 or TRBD2 (5 bases each). This receptor was obtained from a man aged 18 to 30 in good health. Some clones in this sample may be carry-over from other donors' samples. Sequenced sample: naive CD4+ T cells from PBMCs. This sample's subset: CD45RA+ positively selected. The CDR3 loop reads CASSPGRYNQTQYF. The CDR3 coding sequence is TGTGCCAGTAGCCCGGGACGGTATAACCAGACCCAGTACTTC.